This T cell receptor beta chain was identified in a study of T cells expressing NK-cell markers. About the study: Repertoires of TCR beta were obtained from T cells sorted as CD3+CD56+NKG2C+, CD3+CD56+NKG2C- and CD3+CD56-NKG2C+.

One entry per CDR3 protein, without DNA, is what TCRdb gives after re-calling the 5' RACE reads. This sample's table reports 300,000 to 500,000 distinct CDR3 sequences. Germline V CDR1 and CDR2: LGHDT, YNNKEL (reference sequence). The CDR3 is 20 residues long. The chain uses TRBV3-1 and TRBJ2-2; TCRdb's D gene call, TRBD2, goes unchecked for lack of DNA. The sequence was collected from a woman in her forties or fifties in good health. Sequencing was performed on blood T cells: a sorted CD56 or NKG2C T cell subset, CD4+ or CD8+ T cells, or bulk PBMC T cells (not recorded which). CDR3 loop: CASSQLSPLLAGEGTGELFF.